Detailed here is one TCR beta chain. Methods used by the authors: Researchers report that nucleated cell counts were estimated from reference gene primer amplification. Produced via immunoSEQ multiplex PCR; TCRdb's table is partial and in-frame only. The D gene and trimming were derived from the DNA, and the V and J assignments and clone size from that table. The top ten hold 15% to 20% of the sample, which has 80,000 to 100,000 clones, roughly 86% seen once. The sample comes from a study of blood T cell repertoires in COVID-19. Overall study context: Samples came from the United States, Italy and Spain, spanning acute and convalescent COVID-19.

V lost 2 bases, J lost 9 bases, and 11 bases stayed unmatched. The CDR3 runs 15 residues. CDR1 is SGHKS and CDR2 is YYEKEE in the germline V gene (reference sequence). Sequenced sample: peripheral blood. The sequence was obtained from a human donor in a cohort sampled during active COVID-19. V usage is TRBV5-5 and J usage is TRBJ2-1; 7 bases line up with TRBD2. CDR3: CASSFLGGRGGEQFF. CDR3 in DNA: TGTGCCAGCAGCTTTTTGGGGGGGAGAGGAGGTGAGCAGTTCTTC.